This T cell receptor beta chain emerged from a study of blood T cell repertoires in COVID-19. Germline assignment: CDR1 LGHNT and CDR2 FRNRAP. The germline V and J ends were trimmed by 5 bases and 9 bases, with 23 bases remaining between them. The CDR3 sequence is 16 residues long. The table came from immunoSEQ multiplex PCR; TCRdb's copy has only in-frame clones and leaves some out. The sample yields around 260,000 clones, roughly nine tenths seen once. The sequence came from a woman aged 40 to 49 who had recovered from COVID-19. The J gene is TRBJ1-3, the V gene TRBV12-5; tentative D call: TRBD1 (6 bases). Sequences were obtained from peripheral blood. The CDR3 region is CASGHPPDSLMCTIYF. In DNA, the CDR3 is TGTGCTAGTGGTCACCCCCCGGACAGTCTTATGTGCACCATATATTTT.